The rows below give T cell receptor beta chains drawn from one sample of a study of cytomegalovirus exposure and HLA in healthy donors. Sequenced by immunoSEQ multiplex PCR; TCRdb stores in-frame clones only, minus some. The repertoire holds some 200,000 clones, with approximately 85% as singletons. The sample comprised PBMCs. These receptors all stem from a woman between 18 and 30 years old in good health and CMV-seronegative. Both conserved end residues are part of each CDR3. Fields, in order: V gene, D gene, clone size, J gene, CDR3 DNA, CDR3 protein. The D gene is left open where the match is weak. The listing skips clone size in some rows; elsewhere it reads once, few, many or a size class.

TRBV6-5	TRBD1	.	TRBJ1-2	TGTGCCAGCAGTCGGACAGGGGCAGCTAACTATGGCTACACCTTC	CASSRTGAANYGYTF
TRBV4-1	.	.	TRBJ2-7	TGCGCCAGCAGCCAAGTAAAAGTAGCGGAAACCTACGAGCAGTACTTC	CASSQVKVAETYEQYF
TRBV4-2	TRBD2	.	TRBJ2-3	TGTGCCAGCAGCCAAGGTTCGGGGGGGACAGATACGCAGTATTTT	CASSQGSGGTDTQYF
TRBV6-1	.	.	TRBJ1-5	TGTGCCAGCAGTTTGGGGCCGGGTAACAATCAGCCCCAGCATTTT	CASSLGPGNNQPQHF
TRBV6-1	.	.	TRBJ2-5	TGTGCCAGCCAGAAGACGGGAGAGACCCAGTACTTC	CASQKTGETQYF
TRBV6-5	.	.	TRBJ2-3	TGTGCCAGCAGTTCTCCTAGAACAGATACGCAGTATTTT	CASSSPRTDTQYF
TRBV6-1	TRBD1	.	TRBJ2-2	TGTGCCAGCAGGCCCGGAGGACAGGGTGGGGAGCTGTTTTTT	CASRPGGQGGELFF
TRBV7-6	TRBD2	few	TRBJ2-7	TGTGCCAGCAGCTTTGGCACTAGCGGGAGGCTCTACGAGCAGTACTTC	CASSFGTSGRLYEQYF
TRBV27	TRBD2	.	TRBJ2-2	TGTGCCAGCAGTTTGTGGGAGGGCCTGGGCGGGGAGCTGTTTTTT	CASSLWEGLGGELFF
TRBV13	TRBD1	few	TRBJ2-7	TGTGCCAGCAGCCTAGTGGGTAGTCGGGACAGGGACGAGCAGTACTTC	CASSLVGSRDRDEQYF
TRBV2	TRBD2	few	TRBJ2-1	TGTGCCAGCACTTGGACTAGCGGGGGGGGTTGGAATGAGCAGTTCTTC	CASTWTSGGGWNEQFF
TRBV5-8	.	.	TRBJ1-2	TGTGCCAGCAGCCTAATGACGGGGAACTATGGCTACACCTTC	CASSLMTGNYGYTF
TRBV19	TRBD2	.	TRBJ2-1	TGTGCCAGTAGTATTTCGGGACTATACAACAATGAGCAGTTCTTC	CASSISGLYNNEQFF